This T cell receptor beta chain is drawn from a study of cytotoxic CD8 clonotypes in ibrutinib-treated CLL. Whole-study context: Across the patients, approximately ten were relapsed/refractory, roughly 15 treatment-naive and under 18 IGHV unmutated. Averaging across samples gave about 230,000 productive templates and tens of thousands of productive rearrangements.

V lost 3 bases to trimming and J lost 3 bases, with 5 bases between them. The CDR3 runs to 13 residues. Per the germline V gene, CDR1 is LNHDA and CDR2 is SQIVND (reference sequence). Profiled with immunoSEQ multiplex PCR; TCRdb holds only in-frame clones, not every one. The sample holds about 50,000 clones, over 65% seen once. The source is a human donor with chronic lymphocytic leukemia. The chain combines TRBV19 with TRBJ2-2; D is unclear. The sequencing used PBMCs, collected after 24 months of ibrutinib treatment. CDR3: CASSIRDTGELFF. CDR3 sequence (DNA): TGTGCCAGTAGTATCCGGGACACCGGGGAGCTGTTTTTT. Supplemented by reference TRBV19 and TRBJ2-2, the full variable domain reads DGGITQSPKYLFRKEGQNVTLSCEQNLNHDAMYWYRQDPGQGLRLIYYSQIVNDFQKGDIAEGYSVSREKKESFPLTVTSAQKNPTAFYLCASSIRDTGELFFGEGSRLTVL.